The 7 T cell receptor beta chains given below trace back to one sample, sequenced in a study of T cells in Graves' hyperthyroidism and ophthalmopathy. TCR beta CDR3 region amplification was performed from RNA transcripts. First-round RT-PCR targeting the TCR CDR3 was performed with the HTBI primer set. TCRdb recomputed calls from the multiplex PCR reads with MiXCR, one row per CDR3 protein. The repertoire holds roughly 660,000 distinct CDR3 sequences, 15% to 20% seen once, with 15% in the top ten. Sequencing used blood. The source of these receptors is a man aged 45-65 years with Graves' hyperthyroidism.

This rearrangement joins TRBV25-1 to TRBJ2-6, with TRBD1 as a possible D gene (5 bases). V lost 1 base to trimming and J lost 2 bases, with 27 bases between them. Germline V gene lookup returns CDR1 MGHDK and CDR2 SYGVNS. The CDR3 spans 22 residues. The CDR3 DNA sequence: TGTGCCAGCAGTGAATCACTCCCTTACAGGCCCCTACATCCCCCTGGGGCCAACGTCCTGACTTTC. This encodes CASSESLPYRPLHPPGANVLTF.

V and J are TRBV12-5 and TRBJ2-3, with 8 bases matching TRBD2. The V gene's germline CDR1 is LGHNT and CDR2 FRNRAP. The ends lost 1 base at V and 0 bases at J; junction bases unmatched: 3. The CDR3 is 16 residues long. In nucleotides, the CDR3 is TGTGCTAGTGGTTTGGCCCCGGGAGGGAGCACAGATACGCAGTATTTT. Its protein product is CASGLAPGGSTDTQYF.

The chain is built from TRBV11-2 and TRBJ2-1; 9 bases align to TRBD1. From germline, CDR1 is SGHAT and CDR2 FQNNGV. The CDR3 loop spans 17 amino acids. V dropped 6 bases and J dropped 0; count of bases not matched to a gene: 9. The chain's CDR3 is CASRPHGTGFSYNEQFF. In DNA, the CDR3 is TGTGCCAGCAGACCCCACGGGACAGGGTTCTCCTACAATGAGCAGTTCTTC.

This clonotype was counted ten times or more. The chain couples TRBV10-3 to TRBJ1-6; D not certain. Germline V gene data show CDR1 as ENHRY and CDR2 as SYGVKD. V lost 5 bases, J lost 7 bases, and 12 bases lay in between. The CDR3 runs 14 residues. DNA for the CDR3: TGTGCCATCAGTTTCACTGATTCGAATTCACCCCTCCACTTT. It codes for CAISFTDSNSPLHF.

The chain employs TRBV13 and TRBJ2-1; TRBD1 agrees at 10 bases. J was trimmed by 0 bases and V by 5 bases; bases with no gene match: 4. Per germline, CDR1 PRHDT and CDR2 FYEKMQ (reference sequence). The CDR3 has 16 residues. For the CDR3, the DNA is TGTGCCAGCAGCATCCGGGACAGGGGCTCCTACAATGAGCAGTTCTTC. The encoded protein is CASSIRDRGSYNEQFF.

The chain joins TRBV5-5 to TRBJ1-5; 8 positions match TRBD1. The germline CDR1 and CDR2 sequences are SGHKS and YYEKEE (reference sequence). Germline trimming cut 0 bases from V and 6 bases from J; bases unmatched to any gene: 8. The CDR3 is made up of 16 amino acids. CDR3 residues: CASSLGTGTKSQPQHF. The CDR3 DNA follows: TGTGCCAGCAGCTTGGGGACAGGGACAAAGAGTCAGCCCCAGCATTTT.

This clonotype showed up many times. The V call is TRBV12-3 or TRBV12-4, the J call TRBJ2-5; D is unresolved. The V end was cut by 3 bases, the J end by 1 base, with 9 bases between. CDR3 length: 14 residues. The CDR3 region has the DNA TGTGCCAGCAGTTTTTGGGGTTGCCAAGAGACCCAGTACTTC. Its translation: CASSFWGCQETQYF.